This T cell receptor beta chain came from a study of T cells in tumors after PD-1 blockade. At the level of the study: Patients received pembrolizumab 200 mg every 3 weeks or cemiplimab 350 mg every 2 weeks. Blood samples averaged about 120,000 templates (range roughly 22,000-260,000) and 35,000 or so unique clonotypes. Study conclusions and caveats: Blood contained about 44% of the tumor's TCR clonotypes.

On this clone: Its specificity is unknown.

The CDR3 length is 17 residues. Here immunoSEQ multiplex PCR was the method, and the copy in TCRdb shows in-frame clones only, minus some. Among 15,000 to 20,000 clones listed, roughly 80% were seen once. Genomic DNA template from tumor biopsies or peripheral blood, roughly 616 ng to 6,004 ng input. The chain couples TRBV21-1 to TRBJ1-6. TRBV21-1 represents a pseudogene. This receptor was identified in a human donor with advanced basal cell or squamous cell carcinoma (not recorded which). The specimen comprised PBMCs, sampled after anti-PD-1 therapy. The DNA of the CDR3 is TGTGCCAGCAGCAAAGCGCTGGGGGGCTCCTATAATTCACCCCTCCACTTT. Translated: CASSKALGGSYNSPLHF.